Below are 18 T cell receptor beta chains sequenced from a single sample in a study of OX40 agonist ivuxolimab in advanced cancers. Data came from immunoSEQ multiplex PCR; TCRdb stores just in-frame clones and leaves some out. The sample lists 75,000 to 100,000 clones; 70% to 85% were seen once. This specimen consisted of CD4+ or CD8+ T cells sorted from blood, obtained in a trial of the OX40 agonist ivuxolimab. These receptor sequences come from an adult with an advanced solid tumor such as melanoma, head and neck, liver or kidney cancer.

The rearrangement joins TRBV28 to TRBJ1-3; D gene ambiguous. CDR1 MDHEN and CDR2 SYDVKM come from the germline V gene. This CDR3 comprises 15 residues. V was clipped by 5 bases and J by 0 bases, with 11 bases between them. The CDR3 DNA reads as TGTGCCAGCAGTCAAAGACTGATCTCTGGAAACACCATATATTTT. Protein product: CASSQRLISGNTIYF.

The V gene is TRBV5-4, the J gene TRBJ1-1; TRBD1 might be the D (5 bases). Trimming left V 2 bases short and J 1 base short, with 15 bases between. The CDR3 is 16 residues long. Germline assignment: CDR1 SGHNT and CDR2 YYREEE (reference sequence). The CDR3 loop reads CASSFIWNRRNTEAFF. DNA of the CDR3: TGTGCCAGCAGCTTTATCTGGAACAGGCGGAACACTGAAGCTTTCTTT.

The chain has TRBV29-1 and TRBJ2-5; the D call may be TRBD1 or TRBD2 (6 bases each). There are 13 residues in the CDR3. Germline values: CDR1 SQVTM, CDR2 ANQGSEA. V was cut by 4 bases and J by 4 bases, with 13 bases left in between. In DNA form, the CDR3 reads TGCAGCGTTGTTCCCGGGGGCGGAGAGACCCAGTACTTC. Translated, it gives CSVVPGGGETQYF.

The chain is built from TRBV6-6 and TRBJ1-2; D is unclear. Trimming pared 6 bases from V and 13 bases from J, leaving 21 bases between. Germline assignment: CDR1 MNHNY and CDR2 SVGAGI (reference sequence). The CDR3 totals 13 residues. CDR3 DNA: TGTGCCAGCAGCTTCTCGGTGACGAATACCTGCACCTTC. Protein: CASSFSVTNTCTF.

This rearrangement joins TRBV2 to TRBJ2-2; no firm D call. V shed 7 bases and J shed 4 bases, with 16 bases lying between them. This CDR3 region has 15 residues. Germline V gene lookup returns CDR1 SNHLY and CDR2 FYNNEI. CDR3 coding DNA: TGTGCCAGCACCCCCGGCCCACCAGGCACCGGGGAGCTGTTTTTT. This gives the protein CASTPGPPGTGELFF.

V gene TRBV15 combines with J gene TRBJ2-7; TRBD1 or TRBD2 may be the D gene (6 bases each). Germline V gene lookup returns CDR1 LNHNV and CDR2 YYDKDF (reference sequence). The CDR3 sequence is 12 residues long. V lost 5 bases and J lost 9, with 14 bases in between. This CDR3 is CATSPDGGLQYF. CDR3 sequence (DNA): TGTGCCACCAGCCCGGATGGGGGGCTGCAGTACTTC.

This chain joins TRBV12-5 and TRBJ2-7; the D is unclear. CDR3 length equals 16 residues. Trimming took off 0 bases at V and 2 bases at J, with 14 bases between the two ends. Germline assignment: CDR1 LGHNT and CDR2 FRNRAP. For the CDR3, the DNA is TGTGCTAGTGGTTTGGTCAACGGAAAATTTGCCTACGAGCAGTACTTC. Amino acids: CASGLVNGKFAYEQYF.

The V and J genes are TRBV7-9 and TRBJ1-1; perhaps TRBD1 as D (6 bases). Germline CDR1 is SEHNR and CDR2 is FQNEAQ (reference sequence). The germline V and J ends were trimmed by 5 bases and 1 base, with 14 bases remaining between them. This CDR3 region has 15 residues. CDR3 bases: TGTGCCAGCAGCCCCGGGGGCCAGACGAACACTGAAGCTTTCTTT. The encoded protein is CASSPGGQTNTEAFF.

Many counts were recorded for this clone. The rearrangement uses TRBV2 and TRBJ2-7, with D maybe TRBD2 (6 bases). The CDR3 consists of 15 residues. CDR1 is SNHLY and CDR2 is FYNNEI in the germline V gene. The ends were cut back, 3 bases at V and 2 bases at J, with 14 bases in the middle. CDR3: CASSEGGTEAYEQYF. The CDR3 DNA is TGTGCCAGCAGTGAGGGCGGGACGGAGGCCTACGAGCAGTACTTC.

The chain joins TRBV7-2 to TRBJ2-7; D is undetermined. The germline V gene encodes CDR1 SGHTA and CDR2 FQGNSA. V was cut by 1 base and J by 2 bases, with 9 bases left in between. CDR3 size: 14 residues. The DNA for the CDR3 is TGTGCCAGCAGCTTAGATCTACGGGCCTACGAGCAGTACTTC. It encodes CASSLDLRAYEQYF.

The chain uses TRBV25-1 and TRBJ1-5; the D gene is possibly TRBD1 (6 bases). The CDR3 totals 14 residues. With 5 bases removed from V and 7 bases from J, the gap between germline ends came to 15 bases. Germline V lookup: CDR1 MGHDK, CDR2 SYGVNS. CDR3 amino acids: CASSNSLGGQPQHF. In DNA, the CDR3 is TGTGCCAGCAGTAACTCTCTAGGGGGACAGCCCCAGCATTTT.

The chain recombines TRBV7-9 with TRBJ1-1; TRBD1 might be the D (6 bases). V lost 4 bases, J lost 0 bases, and 9 bases lay in between. CDR1 and CDR2 from the germline V gene are SEHNR and FQNEAQ (reference sequence). This CDR3 has 14 amino acids. The CDR3 reads CASSYGTLNTEAFF. CDR3 DNA sequence: TGTGCCAGCAGCTACGGGACATTGAACACTGAAGCTTTCTTT.

This chain uses TRBV6-5 with TRBJ1-5; D gene unclear. The V end was cut by 4 bases, the J end by 6 bases, with 10 bases between. CDR1 and CDR2 (germline): MNHEY, SVGAGI. The CDR3 sequence is 13 residues long. DNA of the CDR3: TGTGCCAGCAGTTTAGTAGCCGGTCAGCCCCAGCATTTT. As protein: CASSLVAGQPQHF.

This chain joins TRBV5-1 and TRBJ2-4, with 7 bases lining up with TRBD2. In germline, CDR1 is SGHRS, CDR2 YFSETQ. V shed 4 bases, J shed 0 bases, and the junction held 10 bases outside the gene matches. The CDR3 covers 17 residues. The CDR3 reads CASSVSPGRVAKNIQYF. The CDR3 DNA is TGCGCCAGCAGCGTCTCCCCGGGGAGGGTAGCCAAAAACATTCAGTACTTC.

J is TRBJ1-6 and V is TRBV5-1, with TRBD1 matching over 7 bases. Germline lookup yields CDR1 SGHRS and CDR2 YFSETQ. CDR3 length equals 15 residues. V dropped 4 bases and J dropped 8; count of bases not matched to a gene: 9. CDR3 sequence (DNA): TGCGCCAGCAGCGCAAAGGGGGCTGTTGATTCACCCCTCCACTTT. Translation gives CASSAKGAVDSPLHF. Full variable domain (rest looked up from reference TRBV5-1 and TRBJ1-6): KAGVTQTPRYLIKTRGQQVTLSCSPISGHRSVSWYQQTPGQGLQFLFEYFSETQRNKGNFPGRFSGRQFSNSRSEMNVSTLELGDSALYLCASSAKGAVDSPLHFGNGTRLTVT.

This clone was seen a handful of times. This chain connects TRBV19 to TRBJ2-7; 11 nucleotides agree with TRBD2. V trimming: 0 bases; J trimming: 6 bases; junction bases outside the gene matches: 4. CDR1 and CDR2 from the germline V gene are LNHDA and SQIVND (reference sequence). The CDR3 is made up of 15 amino acids. In DNA, the CDR3 is TGTGCCAGTAGTATAGATCTAGCGGGAGGTGGCGAGCAGTACTTC. Its translation: CASSIDLAGGGEQYF.

This clone has more than one count but fewer than ten. This chain links TRBV13 with TRBJ1-1; D unresolved. Germline-derived CDR1 and CDR2 are PRHDT and FYEKMQ (reference sequence). The CDR3 spans 13 residues. V lost 6 bases and J 2 bases, leaving 10 bases between the germline ends. The chain's CDR3 is CASRRERNTEAFF. The CDR3 nucleotides are TGTGCCAGCAGAAGGGAAAGAAACACTGAAGCTTTCTTT.

The chain uses TRBV29-1 and TRBJ1-1; possible D gene TRBD1, 5 bases. The germline V gene encodes CDR1 SQVTM and CDR2 ANQGSEA. This CDR3 is built from 11 residues. V lost 7 bases to trimming and J lost 4 bases, with 10 bases between them. The DNA of the CDR3 is TGCAGCGCCGGAGGGGTCACTGAAGCTTTCTTT. Amino acids: CSAGGVTEAFF.